The 10 T cell receptor beta chains below come from one sample, sequenced in a study of T cell changes during pregnancy in multiple sclerosis. TCRdb's copy holds only in-frame clones and misses some; the assay was immunoSEQ multiplex PCR. The sample yields around 80,000 clones, about 91% seen once. The starting material was peripheral blood, obtained before pregnancy. The source of these receptors is a female donor with multiple sclerosis, enrolled in a pregnancy study.

The rearrangement joins TRBV5-1 to TRBJ2-7; D unresolved. The CDR3 covers 15 residues. Trimming cost V 4 bases and J 0 bases, with 14 bases left between them. Per germline, CDR1 SGHRS and CDR2 YFSETQ. The CDR3 protein is CASSAAPLSSYEQYF. In DNA form, the CDR3 reads TGCGCCAGCAGCGCGGCTCCCCTAAGCTCCTACGAGCAGTACTTC.

This chain uses TRBV4-1 with TRBJ2-7; unclear D gene. Germline CDR1 is MGHRA and CDR2 is YSYEKL. V was cut by 2 bases and J by 4 bases, with 9 bases left in between. The CDR3 consists of 13 residues. CDR3 region: CASSQSSGYEQYF. The CDR3 coding sequence is TGCGCCAGCAGCCAAAGTAGTGGTTACGAGCAGTACTTC.

A single count supports this clone. This chain connects TRBV30 to TRBJ1-4; D might be TRBD1 (5 bases). The CDR3 length is 13 residues. V was shortened by 3 bases and J by 6 bases, with 11 bases between the two germline ends. CDR1 and CDR2 from the germline V gene are GTSNPN and SVGIG (reference sequence). CDR3 DNA: TGTGCCTGGAGCGGGGGTGTTGATGAAAAACTGTTTTTT. Translated: CAWSGGVDEKLFF.

The chain combines TRBV5-6 with TRBJ1-2, with a weak D call TRBD1 (6 bases). This CDR3 is 15 amino acids long. With 3 bases removed from V and 4 bases from J, the gap between germline ends came to 16 bases. Germline assignment: CDR1 SGHDT and CDR2 YYEEEE. In nucleotides, the CDR3 is TGTGCCAGCAGCTCAGGACAGCGAGTGGGCTATGGCTACACCTTC. Amino acids: CASSSGQRVGYGYTF.

This clone was detected only a few times. The chain recombines TRBV28 with TRBJ1-5, with 7 nucleotides matching TRBD1. CDR3 length: 13 residues. Trimming took 6 bases from V and 5 from J; bases not matched to a gene: 4. CDR1 and CDR2 (germline): MDHEN, SYDVKM. CDR3 DNA sequence: TGTGCCAGCAGCGGGACAGCCCATCAGCCCCAGCATTTT. Its protein is CASSGTAHQPQHF.

The rearrangement uses TRBV28 and TRBJ2-3; 14 nucleotides match TRBD2. The V segment lost 5 bases and the J segment 2 bases; nucleotides outside the gene matches: 9. From germline, CDR1 is MDHEN and CDR2 SYDVKM. CDR3 length: 18 amino acids. The CDR3 reads CASSPGLAGEGLTDTQYF. CDR3 coding DNA: TGTGCCAGCAGTCCGGGACTAGCGGGAGAAGGGCTCACAGATACGCAGTATTTT.

This rearrangement joins TRBV19 to TRBJ2-1; D might be TRBD2 (6 bases). In germline, CDR1 is LNHDA, CDR2 SQIVND (reference sequence). This CDR3 has 15 amino acids. Trimming removed 2 bases from V and 7 bases from J, with 15 bases in between. CDR3: CASSIPGVPRNEQFF. CDR3 DNA: TGTGCCAGTAGTATACCGGGGGTCCCTAGGAATGAGCAGTTCTTC.

The chain is built from TRBV28 and TRBJ1-1; the match to TRBD1 covers 7 bases. The V gene's germline CDR1 is MDHEN and CDR2 SYDVKM. J lost 0 bases, V lost 5 bases, and 6 bases had no gene match. This CDR3 has 15 amino acids. The CDR3 DNA reads TGTGCCAGCAGTCCCGGGACAGCGATGAACACTGAAGCTTTCTTT. Its protein is CASSPGTAMNTEAFF.

The chain employs TRBV19 and TRBJ2-1, with TRBD2 identical over 10 bases. Unmatched junction bases numbered 12, after V lost 7 bases and J lost 9 bases. Per the germline V gene, CDR1 is LNHDA and CDR2 is SQIVND (reference sequence). This CDR3 spans 15 amino acids. The CDR3 protein is CASNPASGSGGEQFF. Here the CDR3 DNA reads TGTGCCAGTAACCCGGCTAGCGGGAGTGGCGGTGAGCAGTTCTTC.

J is TRBJ1-1 and V is TRBV5-1; TRBD1 aligns across 9 bases. With 2 bases clipped from V and 0 bases from J, the junction kept 2 bases outside the gene matches. CDR1 is SGHRS and CDR2 is YFSETQ in the germline V gene. This CDR3 spans 15 amino acids. The CDR3, as DNA: TGCGCCAGCAGCTTAACAGGGGGCTTGAACACTGAAGCTTTCTTT. It translates to CASSLTGGLNTEAFF.